The next 22 T cell receptor beta chains were all read from a single sample in a study of identical twins. TCRdb re-analysed the 5' RACE reads in MiXCR, keeping a single row per CDR3 protein. The sample has 1.5 million to 2 million distinct CDR3 sequences, 32% seen once. The source material was cord blood. Source of these receptors: a newborn girl in good health.

In this sample, this clonotype turned up a few times. The J gene is TRBJ2-1, the V gene TRBV7-2; D is unresolved. The V and J ends lost 5 bases and 2 bases respectively, with 13 bases between them. Germline V gene data show CDR1 as SGHTA and CDR2 as FQGNSA. The CDR3 has 15 amino acids. The CDR3 region has the DNA TGTGCCAGCAGCCTTGACAACGCCCCCTACAATGAGCAGTTCTTC. It is translated as CASSLDNAPYNEQFF.

This clonotype was recorded once. The rearrangement links TRBV7-9 to TRBJ2-5, with no clear D. Germline assignment: CDR1 SEHNR and CDR2 FQNEAQ (reference sequence). Trimming removed 2 bases at V and 11 bases at J, with 12 bases between. This CDR3 region has 12 residues. The CDR3 bases are TGTGCCAGCAGCTTAACGGCCCATGAGCAGTACTTC. It codes for CASSLTAHEQYF.

Only a few counts were recorded for this clonotype. V and J are TRBV5-1 and TRBJ2-7, with 7 positions matching TRBD1. The CDR3 runs 13 residues. The ends lost 8 bases at V and 3 bases at J; junction bases unmatched: 8. Germline lookup yields CDR1 SGHRS and CDR2 YFSETQ. CDR3 sequence: CARSYRGHYEQYF. DNA of the CDR3: TGCGCCAGATCTTACAGGGGACACTACGAGCAGTACTTC.

This clonotype was seen only once. The CDR3 DNA is TGCGCCAGCAGCGGGGGGCAGCTAGCTAACTATGGCTACACCTTC. It codes for CASSGGQLANYGYTF. The chain couples TRBV5-1 to TRBJ1-2; D possibly corresponds to TRBD1 (6 bases). Germline V gives CDR1 SGHRS, CDR2 YFSETQ. This CDR3 contains 15 residues. The germline V and J ends were trimmed by 4 bases and 0 bases, with 13 bases remaining between them.

The chain uses TRBV12-3 or TRBV12-4 and TRBJ2-5; 9 bases agree with TRBD2. The CDR3 spans 16 residues. The V segment lost 0 bases and the J segment 11 bases; nucleotides outside the gene matches: 13. CDR3 sequence: CASSLAGTSRVNEQYF. The CDR3 coding sequence is TGTGCCAGCAGTTTAGCCGGGACTAGCAGGGTAAATGAGCAGTACTTC.

As to this clonotype: At one boundary the junction diverges from the germline segment, which might be a read error. The J gene is TRBJ2-1, the V gene TRBV4-1; TRBD2 matches at 7 bases. CDR1 and CDR2 (germline): MGHRA, YSYEKL. CDR3 length equals 15 residues. The CDR3 here is CASGQASGQYNEQFF. As DNA, the CDR3 is TGCGCCAGCGGCCAAGCTAGCGGTCAATACAATGAGCAGTTCTTC.

On this clonotype itself: A much larger clone lies one base from this, so it may be a read error. The CDR3 DNA is TGCGCCAGCAGCTTGGGGATAGCGGGAATAAATGAGCAGTACTTC. This sequence encodes CASSLGIAGINEQYF. The chain carries TRBV5-1 and TRBJ2-1; 8 positions match TRBD2. The better agreement between TRBJ2-7 and the DNA end casts doubt on the J call. The CDR3 runs 15 residues. Per the germline V gene, CDR1 is SGHRS and CDR2 is YFSETQ.

V is TRBV20-1 and J is TRBJ2-4; D possibly corresponds to TRBD2 (6 bases). There are 12 residues in the CDR3. Germline V gene lookup returns CDR1 DFQATT and CDR2 SNEGSKA (reference sequence). The germline V and J ends were trimmed by 6 bases and 7 bases, with 13 bases remaining between them. CDR3 DNA: TGCAGTGCCCTGGGTGGGGGGAACATTCAGTACTTC. The encoded protein is CSALGGGNIQYF.

The V gene is TRBV7-9, the J gene TRBJ2-1; 13 bases line up with TRBD2. Trimming at V came to 5 bases and at J to 0 bases, leaving 10 bases not matched to a gene. CDR3 size: 19 residues. CDR1 is SEHNR, CDR2 FQNEAQ, per germline (reference sequence). CDR3 sequence: CASSPRLAGGPSSYNEQFF. The CDR3 coding sequence is TGTGCCAGCAGCCCCAGACTAGCGGGAGGTCCTAGCTCCTACAATGAGCAGTTCTTC.

This clonotype was counted only a few times. The chain carries TRBV29-1 and TRBJ1-2; 9 bases line up with TRBD1. Germline-derived CDR1 and CDR2 are SQVTM and ANQGSEA. V gave up 7 bases and J gave up 4 bases; unmatched junction bases: 10. CDR3 length: 14 amino acids. The CDR3 DNA sequence: TGCAGCGGTGGCGGGTTGACAGGGGGCTATGGCTACACCTTC. Translating gives CSGGGLTGGYGYTF.

The chain links TRBV7-2 to TRBJ2-5; D gene ambiguous. The CDR3 sequence is 17 residues long. CDR1 is SGHTA and CDR2 is FQGNSA in the germline V gene. V was cut by 5 bases and J by 11 bases, with 30 bases left in between. Here the CDR3 reads CASSTYHWSRSYNEQYF. The CDR3 region has the DNA TGTGCCAGCAGCACCTATCACTGGTCCCGTTCCTACAATGAGCAGTACTTC.

This clonotype was observed a handful of times. V is TRBV12-3 or TRBV12-4 and J is TRBJ2-1; D ambiguous. The V end was cut by 2 bases, the J end by 6 bases, with 8 bases between. This CDR3 is 13 amino acids long. The DNA of the CDR3 is TGTGCCAGCAGTTTAAACGGACCCAATGAGCAGTTCTTC. The encoded protein is CASSLNGPNEQFF.

The chain links TRBV20-1 to TRBJ2-3; 8 bases line up with TRBD2. V lost 5 bases, J lost 1 base, and 8 bases stayed unmatched. The CDR3 loop spans 15 amino acids. Germline V gene sequence: CDR1 DFQATT, CDR2 SNEGSKA (reference sequence). DNA of the CDR3: TGCAGTGCTGGAAAAAGCGGGAGCGGCACAGATACGCAGTATTTT. This gives the protein CSAGKSGSGTDTQYF.

The rearrangement links TRBV20-1 to TRBJ1-1, with a possible D match to TRBD1 (5 bases). Looked up from germline, CDR1 is DFQATT and CDR2 is SNEGSKA (reference sequence). Trimming cost V 4 bases and J 2 bases, with 11 bases left between them. The length of the CDR3 is 13 residues. CDR3 protein: CSATGAFNTEAFF. In DNA form, the CDR3 reads TGCAGTGCTACCGGGGCCTTTAACACTGAAGCTTTCTTT.

The V and J genes are TRBV4-1 and TRBJ1-2, with 8 bases identical to TRBD1. The CDR3 has 14 amino acids. The germline V gene has CDR1 MGHRA and CDR2 YSYEKL. The junction had 10 bases not matched to a gene; V was cut back by 6 bases and J by 7 bases. CDR3 DNA sequence: TGCGCCAGCAGGCCAGGGGGCGCCTTTCGTGGCTACACCTTC. Its protein product is CASRPGGAFRGYTF.

This clonotype was detected only a few times. Its ends do not fully match the called genes, so a read error is possible. The rearrangement links TRBV2 to TRBJ1-4; no clear D. There are 11 residues in the CDR3. The germline V gene encodes CDR1 SNHLY and CDR2 FYNNEI. The CDR3 DNA is TGTGCCAGCAGTGCCCATGAAGAACTGTTTTTT. Protein sequence: CASSAHEELFF.

The chain links TRBV10-2 to TRBJ2-7; no clear D gene. Per germline, CDR1 WSHSY and CDR2 SAAADI. The CDR3 consists of 17 residues. Trimming stripped 1 base from V and 1 base from J, with 17 bases between. In DNA form, the CDR3 reads TGCGCCAGCAGTGAGTTCTCTCAAATATCCTATTCCTACGAGCAGTACTTC. This gives the protein CASSEFSQISYSYEQYF.

This clonotype was observed once. The rearrangement uses TRBV6-1 and TRBJ2-3; D remains unclear. The ends were cut back, 3 bases at V and 0 bases at J, with 10 bases in the middle. The V gene's germline CDR1 is MNHNS and CDR2 SASEGT. The CDR3 is made up of 15 amino acids. Written as DNA, the CDR3 is TGTGCCAGCAGTGATGACCCCCGTAGCACAGATACGCAGTATTTT. Amino acid sequence: CASSDDPRSTDTQYF.

CDR3 protein: CASSPVGVKDTQYF. The DNA for the CDR3 is TGTGCCAGCAGCCCGGTCGGGGTAAAGGATACGCAGTATTTT. The J gene is TRBJ2-3, the V gene TRBV5-5, with a tentative D call TRBD2 (5 bases). This CDR3 contains 14 residues. CDR1 and CDR2 from the germline V gene are SGHKS and YYEKEE (reference sequence). V lost 4 bases and J 6 bases, leaving 15 bases between the germline ends. Supplemented by reference TRBV5-5 and TRBJ2-3, the full variable domain reads DAGVTQSPTHLIKTRGQQVTLRCSPISGHKSVSWYQQVLGQGPQFIFQYYEKEERGRGNFPDRFSARQFPNYSSELNVNALLLGDSALYLCASSPVGVKDTQYFGPGTRLTVL.

Concerning this clonotype: A much larger clone sits a single nucleotide away, making a read error possible. The gene calls are TRBV7-2 and TRBJ2-7; 8 bases match TRBD1. CDR3 size: 15 residues. The J segment lost 3 bases and the V segment lost 5 bases, leaving 9 bases of the junction unmatched. Germline V CDR1 and CDR2: SGHTA, FQGNSA. CDR3 in DNA: TGTGCCAGCAGCCCAAGGACAGGGCCCCTCTACGAGCAGTACTTC. It yields the protein CASSPRTGPLYEQYF. The complete variable domain, with remaining parts taken from reference TRBV7-2 and TRBJ2-7, reads GAGVSQSPSNKVTEKGKDVELRCDPISGHTALYWYRQSLGQGLEFLIYFQGNSAPDKSGLPSDRFSAERTGGSVSTLTIQRTQQEDSAVYLCASSPRTGPLYEQYFGPGTRLTVT.

J is TRBJ1-3 and V is TRBV20-1; D is uncertain. CDR1 DFQATT and CDR2 SNEGSKA come from the germline V gene (reference sequence). Deletions cut 0 bases from V and 0 bases from J, with 9 bases between. The CDR3 is 15 residues long. The CDR3, as DNA: TGCAGTGCTAGAGATCCGGGTAACTCTGGAAACACCATATATTTT. This translates into CSARDPGNSGNTIYF.

This clonotype appeared a few times. This chain uses TRBV6-5 with TRBJ1-1; D not certain. The CDR3 consists of 16 residues. Germline lookup yields CDR1 MNHEY and CDR2 SVGAGI. V dropped 5 bases and J dropped 0 bases, with 16 bases sitting between them. CDR3 coding DNA: TGTGCCAGCAGTAAAAAGACGGCAGGCATGAACACTGAAGCTTTCTTT. It yields the protein CASSKKTAGMNTEAFF.